Shown below are 8 T cell receptor beta chains from a single sample sequenced in a study of spatial heterogeneity in lung cancer. Sample time point: sample taken at primary tumor resection. Whole RNA from tumor, nontumor lung or frozen PBMC was sequenced unsorted. One entry per CDR3 protein results from TCRdb running MiXCR on the 5' RACE reads. The profile shows 11,000 or so distinct CDR3 sequences, around 3.9% of them singletons. Sequences were derived from normal lung tissue next to the tumor, sampled at surgery. The receptors shown here come from a male donor with early-stage non-small cell lung cancer.

This clonotype is categorized as large. A library made for alpha chains picked up this beta chain off target, so its size means little. J is TRBJ1-1 and V is TRBV12-3 or TRBV12-4, with D possibly being TRBD1 (5 bases). The length of the CDR3 is 13 residues. V was shortened by 5 bases and J by 6 bases, with 13 bases between the two germline ends. The CDR3 sequence is CASSPGTGAEAFF. CDR3 bases: TGTGCCAGCAGTCCGGGGACGGGCGCTGAAGCTTTCTTT.

This clonotype was seen ten or more times. The junction shows a germline mismatch at one end, possibly a read error. This beta chain is off target for a library built for alpha chains, so its abundance means little. V usage is TRBV29-1 and J usage is TRBJ2-2; the match to TRBD1 covers 8 bases. Germline V gives CDR1 SQVTM, CDR2 ANQGSEA. The CDR3 consists of 13 residues. DNA of the CDR3: TGCAGCTTTGACAGGGGCCGCACCGGGGAGCTGTTTTTT. Its protein product is CSFDRGRTGELFF.

This clonotype was detected many times. The library was designed around alpha chains, so this beta chain is a stray read whose abundance carries little weight. The chain is built from TRBV27 and TRBJ2-7; 10 positions agree with TRBD2. The junction had 4 bases not matched to a gene; V was cut back by 6 bases and J by 5 bases. CDR1 is MNHEY, CDR2 SMNVEV, per germline (reference sequence). The CDR3 totals 13 residues. In nucleotides, the CDR3 is TGTGCCAGCAGACTAGCGGGAAGGGACGAGCAGTACTTC. Its translation is CASRLAGRDEQYF.

This clonotype was counted between two and nine times. The library was prepared for alpha chains; this beta chain is a stray read, so its frequency means little. This rearrangement joins TRBV2 to TRBJ2-5, with TRBD1 matching 9 bases. J was trimmed by 4 bases and V by 4 bases; bases with no gene match: 10. Germline assignment: CDR1 SNHLY and CDR2 FYNNEI. The CDR3 totals 16 residues. The CDR3 DNA is TGTGCCAGCAGTGGGCCGACAGGGGGTCTCACAGAGACCCAGTACTTC. Residues: CASSGPTGGLTETQYF.

This clonotype was recorded many times. In a library made to pick up alpha chains, this beta chain is a stray read with a size that means little. The V call is TRBV4-3, the J call TRBJ2-2; no firm D call. The CDR3 runs to 14 residues. V lost 0 bases and J lost 7, with 9 bases in between. CDR1 LGHNA and CDR2 YSLEER come from the germline V gene. The CDR3 DNA reads TGCGCCAGCAGCCAAGATTTCTCCGACGGGGAGCTGTTTTTT. It is translated as CASSQDFSDGELFF.

There are many counts of this clonotype. This beta chain is a stray sequence in a library constructed for alpha chains; its clone size is not meaningful. The gene calls are TRBV4-1 and TRBJ1-1; maybe TRBD1 (5 bases). Germline V gene lookup returns CDR1 MGHRA and CDR2 YSYEKL. The CDR3 runs to 16 residues. V lost 4 bases to trimming and J lost 0 bases, with 15 bases between them. This CDR3 reads CASSPTGTKMNTEAFF. The CDR3 DNA follows: TGCGCCAGCAGCCCCACAGGAACAAAAATGAACACTGAAGCTTTCTTT.

This clonotype is deemed medium-sized. A library prepared for alpha chains yielded this beta chain as an off-target read; its size is of little meaning. This chain joins TRBV27 and TRBJ2-1; 8 bases fit TRBD1. The germline V gene encodes CDR1 MNHEY and CDR2 SMNVEV (reference sequence). V lost 6 bases and J lost 6; bases outside the gene matches: 10. CDR3 length equals 15 residues. In nucleotides, the CDR3 is TGTGCCAGCAGCTTTCGACAGGGGCCGATCAATGAGCAGTTCTTC. This translates into CASSFRQGPINEQFF.

This clonotype was detected many times. The library was designed around alpha chains, so this beta chain is a stray read whose abundance carries little weight. V is TRBV6-5 and J is TRBJ1-1; no reliable D call. This CDR3 is built from 12 residues. CDR1 and CDR2 from the germline V gene are MNHEY and SVGAGI. The V gene lost 2 bases and the J gene lost 4 bases, with 5 bases spanning the gap. The chain's CDR3 is CASSYGGTEAFF. CDR3 in DNA: TGTGCCAGCAGTTACGGCGGCACTGAAGCTTTCTTT.